Each of the 13 T cell receptor beta chains below was sequenced from the same sample in a study of blood T cell repertoires in COVID-19. Assay: immunoSEQ multiplex PCR; the TCRdb copy retains only in-frame clones and omits some. The profile shows 150,000 to 200,000 clones, roughly 83% of them singletons. Sequencing was performed on peripheral blood. These TCRs come from a human donor in a cohort sampled during active COVID-19.

This rearrangement joins TRBV6-5 to TRBJ1-2, with D tentatively TRBD1 (6 bases). Germline V gives CDR1 MNHEY, CDR2 SVGAGI. With 5 bases removed from V and 4 bases from J, the gap between germline ends came to 17 bases. The CDR3 is 15 amino acids. The CDR3: CASSLSNRDPYGYTF. DNA for the CDR3: TGTGCCAGCAGTCTTTCGAACAGGGATCCCTATGGCTACACCTTC.

The rearrangement links TRBV28 to TRBJ2-7; 8 bases line up with TRBD1. The junction had 10 bases not matched to a gene; V was cut back by 5 bases and J by 4 bases. There are 15 residues in the CDR3. CDR1 is MDHEN and CDR2 is SYDVKM in the germline V gene. The CDR3 sequence: CASSRTGTGKYEQYF. The CDR3 DNA reads TGTGCCAGCAGTAGAACCGGGACAGGCAAGTACGAGCAGTACTTC. The full variable domain, rest sourced from reference TRBV28 and TRBJ2-7, is DVKVTQSSRYLVKRTGEKVFLECVQDMDHENMFWYRQDPGLGLRLIYFSYDVKMKEKGDIPEGYSVSREKKERFSLILESASTNQTSMYLCASSRTGTGKYEQYFGPGTRLTVT.

The chain combines TRBV10-2 with TRBJ2-7; a possible D gene is TRBD1 (6 bases). The ends were cut back, 3 bases at V and 6 bases at J, with 9 bases in the middle. The CDR3 has 12 residues. Germline V gives CDR1 WSHSY, CDR2 SAAADI. The chain's CDR3 is CASSDVGGEQYF. The CDR3 DNA follows: TGCGCCAGCAGTGATGTAGGGGGCGAGCAGTACTTC.

The chain links TRBV6-5 to TRBJ1-1, with a weak D call TRBD1 (6 bases). The length of the CDR3 is 13 residues. Between the trimmed V and J ends, which lost 6 bases and 4 bases, there was a span of 12 bases. Per the germline V gene, CDR1 is MNHEY and CDR2 is SVGAGI. CDR3 residues: CASRLDRLTEAFF. The CDR3 DNA reads as TGTGCCAGCAGACTTGACAGGCTCACTGAAGCTTTCTTT.

The chain recombines TRBV11-3 with TRBJ1-1, with a tentative D call TRBD1 (5 bases). The germline V gene has CDR1 SGHNT and CDR2 YENEEA. The CDR3 extends over 13 amino acids. The V and J ends lost 1 base and 6 bases respectively, with 9 bases between them. CDR3 loop: CASSLGDRAEAFF. The CDR3 DNA follows: TGTGCCAGCAGCTTAGGCGACAGAGCTGAAGCTTTCTTT.

The V and J genes are TRBV21-1 and TRBJ2-7; TRBD2 reflects the table's D call only, with no check against the DNA. TRBV21-1 is listed as a pseudogene. The CDR3 sequence is 14 residues long. The CDR3 protein is CATPGKRERREQYF. Written as DNA, the CDR3 is TGTGCCACCCCTGGGAAGCGGGAGAGACGCGAGCAGTACTTC.

The sample holds one count of this clone. This rearrangement joins TRBV9 to TRBJ2-7, with 9 nucleotides matching TRBD1. J gave up 4 bases and V 2 bases, and 10 bases lay outside the gene matches. CDR1 is SGDLS, CDR2 YYNGEE, per germline. The length of the CDR3 is 16 residues. The CDR3 here is CASSVSGTGSLYEQYF. CDR3 DNA: TGTGCCAGCAGCGTCTCCGGGACAGGGAGCCTATACGAGCAGTACTTC.

This sequence joins TRBV7-6 and TRBJ2-7; 13 nucleotides match TRBD2. Per germline, CDR1 SGHVS and CDR2 FNYEAQ. This CDR3 is built from 15 residues. Trimming at V came to 3 bases and at J to 3 bases, leaving 2 bases not matched to a gene. The CDR3 loop reads CASSLGLAGSYEQYF. The CDR3, as DNA: TGTGCCAGCAGCTTGGGACTAGCGGGGAGCTACGAGCAGTACTTC.

The CDR3 reads CASSPQLGGYEQYF. For the CDR3, the DNA is TGTGCCAGCAGCCCCCAACTCGGGGGGTACGAGCAGTACTTC. The chain combines TRBV4-2 with TRBJ2-7; TRBD2 agrees at 7 bases. The V gene end was trimmed by 4 bases and the J gene end by 4 bases; junction bases not matched to a gene: 7. This CDR3 is built from 14 residues. CDR1 and CDR2 (germline): LGHNA, YNFKEQ.

This chain connects TRBV6-2 or TRBV6-3 to TRBJ2-3; 14 nucleotides agree with TRBD2. CDR1 and CDR2 (germline): MNHEY, SVGEGT. Unmatched junction bases numbered 13, after V lost 5 bases and J lost 0 bases. The length of the CDR3 is 20 residues. Written as DNA, the CDR3 is TGTGCCAGCAGTGACCCAGGACTAGCGGGGGGAATATTTAGCACAGATACGCAGTATTTT. Its translation is CASSDPGLAGGIFSTDTQYF.

V is TRBV19 and J is TRBJ2-1; TRBD1 matches at 7 bases. Germline V gene data show CDR1 as LNHDA and CDR2 as SQIVND (reference sequence). CDR3 length: 11 amino acids. J gave up 15 bases and V 7 bases, and 9 bases lay outside the gene matches. The CDR3 region is CASISPGGLFF. The CDR3 DNA reads TGTGCCAGTATCTCCCCAGGGGGTCTGTTCTTC. Full variable domain (outside the CDR3, taken from reference TRBV19 and TRBJ2-1): DGGITQSPKYLFRKEGQNVTLSCEQNLNHDAMYWYRQDPGQGLRLIYYSQIVNDFQKGDIAEGYSVSREKKESFPLTVTSAQKNPTAFYLCASISPGGLFFGPGTRLTVL.

The chain recombines TRBV19 with TRBJ1-6; weak D call: TRBD1 (6 bases). CDR1 and CDR2 (germline): LNHDA, SQIVND (reference sequence). The CDR3 totals 14 residues. V was clipped by 5 bases and J by 7 bases, with 12 bases between them. CDR3 DNA: TGTGCCAGTAGTCGGACAGAGTCGAATTCACCCCTCCACTTT. As protein: CASSRTESNSPLHF.

V is TRBV10-3 and J is TRBJ1-1; D gene ambiguous. V was cut by 2 bases and J by 3 bases, with 7 bases left in between. The CDR3 sequence is 13 residues long. The germline V gene encodes CDR1 ENHRY and CDR2 SYGVKD. For the CDR3, the DNA is TGTGCCATCAGTGAGACGAGGGACACTGAAGCTTTCTTT. This sequence encodes CAISETRDTEAFF.